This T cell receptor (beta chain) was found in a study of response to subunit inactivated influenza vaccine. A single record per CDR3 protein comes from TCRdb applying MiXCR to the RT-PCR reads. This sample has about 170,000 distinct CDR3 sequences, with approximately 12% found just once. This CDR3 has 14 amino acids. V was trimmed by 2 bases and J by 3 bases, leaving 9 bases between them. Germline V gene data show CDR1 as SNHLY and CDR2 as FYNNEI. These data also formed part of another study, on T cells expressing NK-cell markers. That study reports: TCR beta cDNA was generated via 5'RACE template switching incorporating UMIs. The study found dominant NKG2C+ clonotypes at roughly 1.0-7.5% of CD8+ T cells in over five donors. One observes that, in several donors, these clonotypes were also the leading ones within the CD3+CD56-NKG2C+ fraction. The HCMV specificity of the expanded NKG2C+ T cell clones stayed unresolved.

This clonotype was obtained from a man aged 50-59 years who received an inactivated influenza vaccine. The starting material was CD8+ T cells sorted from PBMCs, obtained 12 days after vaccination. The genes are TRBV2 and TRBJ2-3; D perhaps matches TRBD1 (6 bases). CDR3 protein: CASSEWTVTDTQYF. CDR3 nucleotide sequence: TGTGCCAGCAGTGAATGGACAGTAACAGATACGCAGTATTTT.